This T cell receptor (beta chain) was found in a study of cytomegalovirus exposure and HLA in healthy donors. Study-level results: Cytomegalovirus-associated TCR beta chains were listed, numbering under 200. Researchers reported from a later analysis that most CMV-associated TCR beta chains appeared HLA-restricted. Presence/absence comparisons presumed near-even sequencing depth among donors.

The PCR employed 60 Vbeta primers together with 13 Jbeta primers. Some clones are missing from TCRdb's copy, which holds only in-frame ones; the method was immunoSEQ multiplex PCR. The sample holds some 120,000 clones; 70% to 85% are singletons and the top ten take more than 2.5%. About this clone: The antigen is not known.

V shed 10 bases, J shed 9 bases, and the junction held 7 bases outside the gene matches. The germline V gene has CDR1 SEHNR and CDR2 FQNEAQ (reference sequence). CDR3 length: 13 residues. The sample consisted of PBMCs. This chain joins TRBV7-9 and TRBJ2-1; 12 bases map to TRBD2. The receptor was derived from a woman in her forties or fifties in good health and CMV-seronegative. CDR3 DNA sequence: TGTGCCATGCCGGGACTAGCGGGTCTTGAGCAGTTCTTC. As protein: CAMPGLAGLEQFF.